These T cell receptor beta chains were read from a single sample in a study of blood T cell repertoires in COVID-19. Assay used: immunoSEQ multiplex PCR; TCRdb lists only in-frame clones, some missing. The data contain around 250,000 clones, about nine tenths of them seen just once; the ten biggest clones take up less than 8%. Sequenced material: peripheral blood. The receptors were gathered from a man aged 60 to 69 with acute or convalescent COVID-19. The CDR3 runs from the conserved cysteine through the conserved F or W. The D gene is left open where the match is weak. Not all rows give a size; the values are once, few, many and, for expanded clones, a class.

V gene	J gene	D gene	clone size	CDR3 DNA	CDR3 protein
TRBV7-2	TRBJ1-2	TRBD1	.	TGTGCCAGCAGCCAAATGATGACAGGGGGCAACTATGGCTACACCTTC	CASSQMMTGGNYGYTF
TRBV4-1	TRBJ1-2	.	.	TGCGCCAGCAGCCAAGGACTAGGCTACACCTTC	CASSQGLGYTF
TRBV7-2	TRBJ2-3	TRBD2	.	TGTGCCAGCAGCTTCCGGACTAGCGGGAAAGATACGCAGTATTTT	CASSFRTSGKDTQYF
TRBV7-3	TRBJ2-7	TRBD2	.	TGTGCCAGCAGCTCGACTAGCGTCTCCGAGCAGTACTTC	CASSSTSVSEQYF
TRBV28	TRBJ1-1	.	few	TGTGCCAGCAGTTTATGGGGGCCAGGTGAAGCTTTCTTT	CASSLWGPGEAFF
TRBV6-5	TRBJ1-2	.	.	TGTGCCAGCAGTCGTTACAGGGCCACTAACTATGGCTACACCTTC	CASSRYRATNYGYTF
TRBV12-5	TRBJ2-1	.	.	TGTGCTAGTGGTTCAGCGGGCTCCTACAATGAGCAGTTCTTC	CASGSAGSYNEQFF
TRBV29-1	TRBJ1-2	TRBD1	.	TGCAGCGTTGAGAGGCGGTTGGGACAGGGGGCTGGGGGCTACACCTTC	CSVERRLGQGAGGYTF
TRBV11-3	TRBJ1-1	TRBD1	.	TGTGCCAGCAGCTGGGGAACAGGGGAGAACACTGAAGCTTTCTTT	CASSWGTGENTEAFF
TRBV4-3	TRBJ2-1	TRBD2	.	TGCGCCAGCAGCCTAGCGGGAGATAGTGAGCAGTTCTTC	CASSLAGDSEQFF
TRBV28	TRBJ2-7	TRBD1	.	TGTGCCAGCAGTTACCCGGGACAGGCTGCCTACGAGCAGTACTTC	CASSYPGQAAYEQYF
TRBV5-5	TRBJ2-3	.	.	TGTGCCAGCAGCTTAGAGAGAACCTCTAGCACAGATACGCAGTATTTT	CASSLERTSSTDTQYF
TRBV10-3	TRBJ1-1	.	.	TGTGCCATCAGTGGTCTGGAGGCCCCGGGTACTGAAGCTTTCTTT	CAISGLEAPGTEAFF
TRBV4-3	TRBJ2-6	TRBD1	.	TGCGCCAGCAGCCCACAGGGGGCTGGGGCCAACGTCCTGACTTTC	CASSPQGAGANVLTF
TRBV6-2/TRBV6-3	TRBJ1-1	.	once	TGTGCCAGCAGTTACTCGCCGGGAGAGGCGACTGAAGCTTTCTTT	CASSYSPGEATEAFF
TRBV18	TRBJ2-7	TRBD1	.	TGTGCCAGCTCTCAGTCTGAACGGACAGGATCCTACGAGCAGTACTTC	CASSQSERTGSYEQYF
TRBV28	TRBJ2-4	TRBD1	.	TGTGCCAGCAGTTCCGCCACGGGACAGGGTCAAAACATTCAGTACTTC	CASSSATGQGQNIQYF
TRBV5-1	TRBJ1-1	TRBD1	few	TGCGCCAGCAGCTTTCTTCAGGGGGCTAATGAAGCTTTCTTT	CASSFLQGANEAFF
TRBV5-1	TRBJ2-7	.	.	TGCGCCAGCAGCGTGACAGCGCCTACGGAGCAGTACTTC	CASSVTAPTEQYF
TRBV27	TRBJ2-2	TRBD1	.	TGTGCCAGCAGAGCAGGACAGGGGCTATACACCGGGGAGCTGTTTTTT	CASRAGQGLYTGELFF
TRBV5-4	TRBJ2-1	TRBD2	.	TGTGCCAGCAGCTTGTGGGGACTAGCGGGTCCCCCGGCGATCTTC	CASSLWGLAGPPAIF
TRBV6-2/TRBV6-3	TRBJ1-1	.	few	TGTGCCAGCAGTTCCCCGCAGGGGTTTGAAGCTTTCTTT	CASSSPQGFEAFF
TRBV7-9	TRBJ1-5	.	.	TGTGCCAGCAGCGGGGGAGGTGTAGGGCAGCCCCAGCATTTT	CASSGGGVGQPQHF
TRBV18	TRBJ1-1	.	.	TGTGCCACCTCGATGGGCCCCATGAACACTGAAGCTTTCTTT	CATSMGPMNTEAFF
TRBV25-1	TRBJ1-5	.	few	TGTGCCAGCAGTGATCATAGCAATCAGCCCCAGCATTTT	CASSDHSNQPQHF
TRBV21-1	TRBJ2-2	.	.	TGTGCCAGCAGCAAAGTGGGGAGCCAGCGGCCGGGCACCGGGGAGCTGTTTTTT	CASSKVGSQRPGTGELFF